The clone carrying this TCR beta chain has only a few counts. Its antigen remains unidentified. Using RNA transcripts as the source, TCR beta CDR3 regions were amplified. During a first-round RT-PCR of the TCR CDR3, the HTBI primer set was used. TCRdb analysed the multiplex PCR reads with MiXCR anew, one entry per CDR3 protein. The repertoire holds about 530,000 distinct CDR3 sequences, with 15% to 20% as singletons. The source of the sample is a study of T cells in Graves' hyperthyroidism and ophthalmopathy. Whole-study findings and limits: Stable hyperthyroidism was separated from ophthalmopathy by a model based on 13 V-J features. Prediction of ophthalmopathy progression came a median around 6 months pre-onset.

Diagnosing involved the use of clinical symptoms, serum thyroxine and TRAb, thyroid ultrasound and orbital computed tomography. The PBMCs had their origin in around 9.1 ml of fresh peripheral blood. The origin of this receptor is a woman aged 18-29 years with Graves' ophthalmopathy. The specimen sequenced was blood.

The CDR3 loop reads CASSQERGEGYTF. DNA of the CDR3: TGCGCCAGCAGCCAAGAGAGGGGCGAAGGCTACACCTTC. This sequence joins TRBV4-3 and TRBJ1-2; maybe TRBD1 (5 bases). CDR3 length equals 13 residues. From germline, CDR1 is LGHNA and CDR2 YSLEER. The V end was cut by 0 bases, the J end by 8 bases, with 10 bases between.